The 6 T cell receptor beta chains below come from one sample, sequenced in a study of post-analysis software for immune sequencing data. The study, taken as a whole, reports: Patients used roughly five TRBV segments, including TRBV5-6, TRBV5-1 and TRBV20-1, more often than controls.

No antigens are known for them. Presence of unique molecular identifiers characterized the TCR beta cDNA libraries. TCRdb reanalysed the PCR reads using MiXCR and keeps one entry per CDR3 protein. This sample carries fewer than 900,000 distinct CDR3 sequences, 46% of them seen once, and the ten largest clones take approximately 4.4%. Sequencing input: blood. These receptor sequences come from a girl between 5 and 17 years old with multiple sclerosis.

V gene TRBV5-1 combines with J gene TRBJ2-2, with D perhaps given as TRBD1 or TRBD2 (5 bases each). Germline assignment: CDR1 SGHRS and CDR2 YFSETQ. This CDR3 has 14 amino acids. Trimming left V 0 bases short and J 6 bases short, with 9 bases between. The CDR3 sequence is CASSLGGDAGELFF. The CDR3 DNA is TGCGCCAGCAGCTTGGGAGGGGACGCCGGGGAGCTGTTTTTT.

This chain connects TRBV29-1 to TRBJ2-7, with 7 bases identical to TRBD2. The V gene end was trimmed by 1 base and the J gene end by 7 bases; junction bases not matched to a gene: 7. CDR3 length: 13 residues. Germline CDR1 reads SQVTM; CDR2 reads ANQGSEA. This CDR3 reads CSVEGLKGGEQYF. Written as DNA, the CDR3 is TGCAGCGTTGAAGGACTCAAGGGAGGGGAGCAGTACTTC.

This clonotype has only a few counts. This rearrangement joins TRBV20-1 to TRBJ1-2; D remains ambiguous. The CDR3 is 12 residues long. From germline, CDR1 is DFQATT and CDR2 SNEGSKA (reference sequence). Trimming left V 5 bases short and J 2 bases short, with 9 bases between. CDR3 nucleotide sequence: TGCAGTGCTCAAATAGCCAACTATGGCTACACCTTC. It is translated as CSAQIANYGYTF.

The V call is TRBV15, the J call TRBJ2-7; the match to TRBD1 covers 7 bases. Losses at the gene ends were 0 bases for V and 0 bases for J; bases not matched to a gene: 8. The CDR3 has 17 amino acids. Per germline, CDR1 LNHNV and CDR2 YYDKDF (reference sequence). As DNA, the CDR3 is TGTGCCACCAGCAGAGACCGGGACAGACAAGACTCCTACGAGCAGTACTTC. It is translated as CATSRDRDRQDSYEQYF. The whole variable domain, filled in from reference TRBV15 and TRBJ2-7, reads DAMVIQNPRYQVTQFGKPVTLSCSQTLNHNVMYWYQQKSSQAPKLLFHYYDKDFNNEADTPDNFQSRRPNTSFCFLDIRSPGLGDTAMYLCATSRDRDRQDSYEQYFGPGTRLTVT.

V gene TRBV7-9 combines with J gene TRBJ2-7; 11 bases align to TRBD2. CDR3 length equals 17 residues. From germline, CDR1 is SEHNR and CDR2 FQNEAQ (reference sequence). After removal of 3 bases from V and 0 bases from J, the junction contained 7 bases not matched to a gene. CDR3 sequence (DNA): TGTGCCAGCAGCTTGCCCCCGGGACTAGCGGACTCCTACGAGCAGTACTTC. The encoded protein is CASSLPPGLADSYEQYF.

This clonotype has only a few counts. The chain uses TRBV29-1 and TRBJ2-1, with a tentative D call TRBD2 (7 bases). The CDR3 runs to 11 residues. The germline V gene encodes CDR1 SQVTM and CDR2 ANQGSEA. Between the trimmed V and J ends, which lost 5 bases and 15 bases, there was a span of 17 bases. The CDR3 loop reads CSVWGGRSPFF. The CDR3 DNA reads as TGCAGCGTTTGGGGGGGCAGGTCCCCGTTCTTC.